These 31 T cell receptor beta chains share one sample of origin, sequenced in a study of identifying expanded T cells in peripheral blood. Here immunoSEQ multiplex PCR was the method, and the copy in TCRdb shows in-frame clones only, minus some. The sample contains tens of thousands of clones, 88% of which appear only once. Sequences were obtained from blood. Receptor source: a person aged 18-70 years in good health.

In nucleotides, the CDR3 is TGTGCCAGCAGTGGGGACAGAAGCTCCTACAATGAGCAGTTCTTC. It translates to CASSGDRSSYNEQFF. This sequence joins TRBV2 and TRBJ2-1; 7 bases align to TRBD1. V was clipped by 4 bases and J by 0 bases; unmatched bases: 3. The CDR3 is made up of 15 amino acids. CDR1 is SNHLY and CDR2 is FYNNEI in the germline V gene.

This chain joins TRBV5-8 and TRBJ1-2; no reliable D call. CDR1 is SGHTS and CDR2 is YDEGEE in the germline V gene. This CDR3 contains 12 residues. V was clipped by 0 bases and J by 5 bases, with 5 bases between them. As DNA, the CDR3 is TGTGCCAGCAGCTTGGACCAGTATGGCTACACCTTC. This encodes CASSLDQYGYTF.

V and J are TRBV28 and TRBJ1-2, with TRBD1 matching 8 bases. Trimming took 6 bases from V and 6 from J; bases not matched to a gene: 9. The CDR3 is 14 residues long. Per germline, CDR1 MDHEN and CDR2 SYDVKM. The chain's CDR3 is CASRQQGDLDGYTF. CDR3 bases: TGTGCCAGCAGACAACAGGGGGATTTGGATGGCTACACCTTC.

The J gene is TRBJ2-3, the V gene TRBV7-2; 14 nucleotides match TRBD2. This CDR3 has 19 residues. Germline V gene data show CDR1 as SGHTA and CDR2 as FQGNSA. J gave up 1 base and V 1 base, and 7 bases lay outside the gene matches. The CDR3 region is CASSLGRLAGGRGTDTQYF. The CDR3 DNA follows: TGTGCCAGCAGCTTAGGACGACTAGCGGGGGGGCGAGGCACAGATACGCAGTATTTT.

This clone was found a few times. The chain carries TRBV6-5 and TRBJ2-3; possibly TRBD2 for D (6 bases). The length of the CDR3 is 15 residues. V was pared by 2 bases and J by 0 bases, with 9 bases between. From germline, CDR1 is MNHEY and CDR2 SVGAGI. Here the CDR3 DNA reads TGTGCCAGCAGTTACGGAGGGGCCAGCACAGATACGCAGTATTTT. Protein: CASSYGGASTDTQYF.

The chain combines TRBV6-5 with TRBJ1-1; D is possibly TRBD1 (5 bases). This CDR3 has 15 residues. Germline-derived CDR1 and CDR2 are MNHEY and SVGAGI. The V end was cut by 7 bases, the J end by 1 base, with 16 bases between. The CDR3 nucleotides are TGTGCCAGCAAGGGAGGGGCGTTAGGGAACACTGAAGCTTTCTTT. Translating gives CASKGGALGNTEAFF.

The J gene is TRBJ2-3, the V gene TRBV7-7, with a weak D call TRBD2 (7 bases). V was trimmed by 2 bases and J by 2 bases, leaving 11 bases between them. CDR1 is SSHAT, CDR2 FNYEAQ, per germline (reference sequence). The CDR3 spans 15 residues. CDR3 in DNA: TGTGCCAGCAGCTTATCGGGGGGCTACACAGATACGCAGTATTTT. It yields the protein CASSLSGGYTDTQYF.

The V gene is TRBV7-8, the J gene TRBJ1-1, with D unclear. V was shortened by 1 base and J by 2 bases, with 11 bases between the two germline ends. Germline V gives CDR1 SGHVS, CDR2 FQNEAQ. The CDR3 totals 15 residues. The CDR3 sequence: CASSLGQSTNTEAFF. The DNA for the CDR3 is TGTGCCAGCAGCTTAGGCCAAAGTACTAACACTGAAGCTTTCTTT.

The chain has TRBV6-1 and TRBJ1-1; D gene ambiguous. Trimming removed 4 bases at V and 0 bases at J, with 12 bases between. CDR3 length: 15 residues. In germline, CDR1 is MNHNS, CDR2 SASEGT. CDR3 region: CASSVGMAVNTEAFF. The CDR3 DNA reads TGTGCCAGCAGTGTGGGAATGGCAGTGAACACTGAAGCTTTCTTT.

The chain combines TRBV5-6 with TRBJ2-7; D perhaps matches TRBD2 (5 bases). CDR3 length: 12 residues. Germline V CDR1 and CDR2: SGHDT, YYEEEE. The V end lost 3 bases, the J end lost 7 bases, and 11 bases lay between the germline ends. The CDR3 DNA follows: TGTGCCAGCAGCTCATCGGGATGGGAGCAGTACTTC. Its translation is CASSSSGWEQYF.

The chain links TRBV2 to TRBJ1-1; D is undetermined. The V and J ends lost 8 bases and 1 base respectively, with 8 bases between them. The CDR3 runs to 12 residues. Germline loops: CDR1 SNHLY, CDR2 FYNNEI. CDR3 sequence: CASADGNTEAFF. The CDR3 DNA follows: TGTGCCAGCGCGGACGGGAACACTGAAGCTTTCTTT.

The chain joins TRBV4-2 to TRBJ1-2; D unclear. The CDR3 runs to 15 residues. Trimming left V 0 bases short and J 1 base short, with 9 bases between. Germline-derived CDR1 and CDR2 are LGHNA and YNFKEQ. The CDR3 nucleotides are TGTGCCAGCAGCCAAGATCAACAGTTTAACTATGGCTACACCTTC. This gives the protein CASSQDQQFNYGYTF.

V gene TRBV29-1 combines with J gene TRBJ2-3; D remains ambiguous. Germline V gene data show CDR1 as SQVTM and CDR2 as ANQGSEA. This CDR3 contains 13 residues. V was cut by 5 bases and J by 3 bases, with 12 bases left in between. The CDR3 bases are TGCAGCGTTCGCCCCCATCAGACAGATACGCAGTATTTT. The encoded protein is CSVRPHQTDTQYF.

V and J are TRBV6-1 and TRBJ1-5; D not certain. CDR1 and CDR2 from the germline V gene are MNHNS and SASEGT. The CDR3 loop spans 18 amino acids. The V gene lost 0 bases and the J gene lost 2 bases, with 17 bases spanning the gap. CDR3: CASSEALPGTRRNQPQHF. The CDR3 DNA follows: TGTGCCAGCAGTGAAGCCCTGCCGGGAACCCGTCGCAATCAGCCCCAGCATTTT.

The chain uses TRBV11-2 and TRBJ2-3, with a tentative D call TRBD2 (6 bases). The CDR3 consists of 15 residues. Looked up from germline, CDR1 is SGHAT and CDR2 is FQNNGV. The germline V and J ends were trimmed by 3 bases and 0 bases, with 10 bases remaining between them. CDR3 residues: CASSLGGPSTDTQYF. The CDR3 bases are TGTGCCAGCAGCTTGGGGGGACCTAGCACAGATACGCAGTATTTT.

The chain combines TRBV19 with TRBJ2-1, with 10 positions matching TRBD2. The V segment lost 4 bases and the J segment 6 bases; nucleotides outside the gene matches: 12. This CDR3 comprises 17 residues. Looked up from germline, CDR1 is LNHDA and CDR2 is SQIVND (reference sequence). CDR3 nucleotide sequence: TGTGCCAGTAGTACCCCACCGCCTAGCGGGAGTCCCAATGAGCAGTTCTTC. Protein product: CASSTPPPSGSPNEQFF.

V gene TRBV5-1 combines with J gene TRBJ2-1; D is ambiguous. The CDR3 runs to 14 residues. Trimming cost V 0 bases and J 5 bases, with 9 bases left between them. Per germline, CDR1 SGHRS and CDR2 YFSETQ. DNA for the CDR3: TGCGCCAGCAGCTTGGATCCTCCTAACAATGAGCAGTTCTTC. It translates to CASSLDPPNNEQFF.

This sequence joins TRBV5-1 and TRBJ2-5; D may be TRBD1 (5 bases). The CDR3 runs 13 residues. V lost 2 bases to trimming and J lost 4 bases, with 9 bases between them. Germline CDR1 reads SGHRS; CDR2 reads YFSETQ. The CDR3 sequence: CASSFQGPETQYF. The CDR3 DNA sequence: TGCGCCAGCAGCTTTCAGGGCCCAGAGACCCAGTACTTC.

CDR3 in amino acids: CSARGGLEAFF. CDR3 in DNA: TGCAGTGCCCGAGGCGGTCTTGAAGCTTTCTTT. The chain is built from TRBV20-1 and TRBJ1-1; D unclear. V lost 6 bases and J lost 7, with 12 bases in between. CDR3 length: 11 amino acids. Per germline, CDR1 DFQATT and CDR2 SNEGSKA (reference sequence).

This clone was observed a handful of times. This rearrangement joins TRBV11-2 to TRBJ1-2, with a tentative D call TRBD1 (6 bases). This CDR3 spans 14 amino acids. The germline V gene has CDR1 SGHAT and CDR2 FQNNGV. The V gene lost 5 bases and the J gene lost 8 bases, with 18 bases spanning the gap. Written as DNA, the CDR3 is TGTGCCAGCAGCCCTCCCGCACAGGGACAAGGCTACACCTTC. It encodes CASSPPAQGQGYTF.

The rearrangement joins TRBV5-6 to TRBJ1-1; possibly TRBD1 for D (6 bases). Germline CDR1 reads SGHDT; CDR2 reads YYEEEE. This CDR3 spans 13 amino acids. Between the trimmed V and J ends, which lost 1 base and 11 bases, there was a span of 15 bases. CDR3 amino acids: CASSLRAGEDAFF. The DNA of the CDR3 is TGTGCCAGCAGCTTGAGGGCAGGGGAAGACGCTTTCTTT.

J is TRBJ1-3 and V is TRBV19; 7 nucleotides line up with TRBD1. This CDR3 has 16 amino acids. V trimming: 7 bases; J trimming: 4 bases; junction bases outside the gene matches: 13. Germline-derived CDR1 and CDR2 are LNHDA and SQIVND (reference sequence). CDR3 protein: CASTPGRTGPGNTIYF. As DNA, the CDR3 is TGTGCCAGTACTCCCGGGAGGACAGGCCCAGGAAACACCATATATTTT.

V gene TRBV14 combines with J gene TRBJ1-5, with D possibly being TRBD1 (6 bases). The CDR3 is 18 residues long. The V end was cut by 2 bases, the J end by 2 bases, with 19 bases between. CDR1 and CDR2 from the germline V gene are SGHDN and FVKESK. CDR3 in amino acids: CASSQLSLQGAGNQPQHF. The CDR3 nucleotides read TGTGCCAGCAGCCAATTAAGTTTACAGGGAGCGGGCAATCAGCCCCAGCATTTT. Combining the CDR3 with reference TRBV14 and TRBJ1-5 gives the whole variable domain EAGVTQFPSHSVIEKGQTVTLRCDPISGHDNLYWYRRVMGKEIKFLLHFVKESKQDESGMPNNRFLAERTGGTYSTLKVQPAELEDSGVYFCASSQLSLQGAGNQPQHFGDGTRLSIL.

This sequence joins TRBV5-6 and TRBJ1-5, with 9 bases identical to TRBD1. Germline V CDR1 and CDR2: SGHDT, YYEEEE. V shed 4 bases, J shed 6 bases, and the junction held 5 bases outside the gene matches. The CDR3 extends over 14 amino acids. The CDR3 nucleotides read TGTGCCAGCAGCCGGACAGGGGCAAGTCAGCCCCAGCATTTT. Encoded protein: CASSRTGASQPQHF.

The rearrangement links TRBV19 to TRBJ1-2; D is perhaps TRBD1 (6 bases). Deletions cut 5 bases from V and 7 bases from J, with 17 bases between. The CDR3 has 14 residues. Germline V gene sequence: CDR1 LNHDA, CDR2 SQIVND (reference sequence). Written as DNA, the CDR3 is TGTGCCAGTAGTCCCCAGAGACAGGAAGGTGGCTACACCTTC. As protein: CASSPQRQEGGYTF.

The rearrangement uses TRBV12-5 and TRBJ2-3; possibly TRBD2 for D (7 bases). V was shortened by 2 bases and J by 2 bases, with 17 bases between the two germline ends. CDR3 length equals 17 residues. Germline values: CDR1 LGHNT, CDR2 FRNRAP. In DNA form, the CDR3 reads TGTGCTAGTGGTTTGCGGGGGGATGGGGGCCTCACAGATACGCAGTATTTT. Translated: CASGLRGDGGLTDTQYF.

The sample holds one count of this clone. The chain combines TRBV25-1 with TRBJ2-7; D is ambiguous. V was shortened by 3 bases and J by 5 bases, with 14 bases between the two germline ends. Germline V gene sequence: CDR1 MGHDK, CDR2 SYGVNS. The CDR3 is 14 residues long. CDR3 DNA sequence: TGTGCCAGCAGTGATTTACAAGAGTCCGACGAGCAGTACTTC. It translates to CASSDLQESDEQYF.

The chain has TRBV19 and TRBJ1-2, with 9 bases lining up with TRBD1. The V gene end was trimmed by 1 base and the J gene end by 8 bases; junction bases not matched to a gene: 5. Germline V gives CDR1 LNHDA, CDR2 SQIVND (reference sequence). The length of the CDR3 is 14 residues. The CDR3 region is CASSIGTGVWGYTF. As DNA, the CDR3 is TGTGCCAGTAGTATAGGGACAGGGGTTTGGGGCTACACCTTC.

This clone came up once. The J gene is TRBJ1-5, the V gene TRBV21-1; TRBD1 is the table's D call and was not checked against the DNA. TRBV21-1 constitutes a pseudogene. The CDR3 runs to 15 residues. CDR3 protein: CASTPGQGTHQPQHF. The CDR3 region has the DNA TGTGCCAGCACCCCCGGGCAGGGTACTCATCAGCCCCAGCATTTT.

The gene calls are TRBV19 and TRBJ2-2; 8 nucleotides agree with TRBD1. The ends lost 5 bases at V and 2 bases at J; junction bases unmatched: 13. The CDR3 runs 18 residues. From germline, CDR1 is LNHDA and CDR2 SQIVND (reference sequence). The CDR3 protein is CASSLRKTGADNTGELFF. The DNA for the CDR3 is TGTGCCAGTAGTTTACGGAAGACAGGGGCCGATAACACCGGGGAGCTGTTTTTT.

The chain links TRBV6-6 to TRBJ2-5; 8 bases are shared with TRBD2. The CDR3 spans 16 residues. Germline V CDR1 and CDR2: MNHNY, SVGAGI (reference sequence). Trimming cost V 6 bases and J 5 bases; bases outside gene matches: 14. In DNA, the CDR3 is TGTGCCAGCAGCCCCTTAGGAGCGGGAGATTTGGAGACCCAGTACTTC. Translation: CASSPLGAGDLETQYF.